This T cell receptor (beta chain) was sequenced for a study of shared clonotypes between healthy human individuals. The wider study: With ages of 18 to 49, the donors were two women and a few men. Each donor's CD8 memory used one plate, CD8 naive two, each CD4 subset three.

For this clone: As yet, its antigen is unknown.

V was pared by 3 bases and J by 2 bases, with 9 bases of the junction left unmatched. Germline V CDR1 and CDR2: LNHDA, SQIVND (reference sequence). The CDR3 length is 16 residues. Points from the study as a whole: All-four-donor shared clonotypes had higher generation probabilities than non-shared clonotypes did.

Researchers partitioned CD4+ cells into CD45RA+ naive and CD45RA-negative memory subsets. Here immunoSEQ multiplex PCR was the method, and the copy in TCRdb shows in-frame clones only, minus some. The sample includes more than 2,000,000 clones, 85% to 95% of them seen just once. The sample was naive CD4+ T cells from PBMCs. The subset is: CD45RA+ positively selected. The clonotype comes from a man aged 18-30 years in good health. Some clones in this sample may be carry-over from other donors' samples. V gene TRBV19 combines with J gene TRBJ2-7; 8 positions match TRBD2. The CDR3 region has the DNA TGTGCCAGTAGTATTGAGCACACTAGCGGTACCTACGAGCAGTACTTC. Translated, it gives CASSIEHTSGTYEQYF.